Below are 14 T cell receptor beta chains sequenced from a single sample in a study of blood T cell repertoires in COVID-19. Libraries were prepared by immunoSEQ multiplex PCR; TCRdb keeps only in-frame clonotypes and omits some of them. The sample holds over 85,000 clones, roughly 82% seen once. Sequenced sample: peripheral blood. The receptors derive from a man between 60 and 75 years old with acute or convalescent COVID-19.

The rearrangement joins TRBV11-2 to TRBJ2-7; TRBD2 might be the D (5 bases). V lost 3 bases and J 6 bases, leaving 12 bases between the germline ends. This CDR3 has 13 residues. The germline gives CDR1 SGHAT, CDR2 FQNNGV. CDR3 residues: CASSFSRDPEQYF. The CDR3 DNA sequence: TGTGCCAGCAGCTTTAGTCGGGATCCCGAGCAGTACTTC. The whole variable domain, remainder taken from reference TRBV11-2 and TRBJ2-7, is EAGVAQSPRYKIIEKRQSVAFWCNPISGHATLYWYQQILGQGPKLLIQFQNNGVVDDSQLPKDRFSAERLKGVDSTLKIQPAKLEDSAVYLCASSFSRDPEQYFGPGTRLTVT.

This CDR3 reads CASSVPRGGYTF. For the CDR3, the DNA is TGTGCCAGCAGCGTCCCCAGGGGTGGCTACACCTTC. The V call is TRBV5-6, the J call TRBJ1-2; tentatively, D is TRBD1 (6 bases). This CDR3 contains 12 residues. From germline, CDR1 is SGHDT and CDR2 YYEEEE. Trimming pared 4 bases from V and 7 bases from J, leaving 11 bases between.

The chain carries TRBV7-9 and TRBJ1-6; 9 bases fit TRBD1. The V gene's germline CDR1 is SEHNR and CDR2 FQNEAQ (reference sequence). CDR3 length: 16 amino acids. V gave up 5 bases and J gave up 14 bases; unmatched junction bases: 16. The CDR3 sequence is CASSPDRGSSIFTLHF. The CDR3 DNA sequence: TGTGCCAGCAGCCCTGACAGGGGGTCCTCAATATTCACCCTCCACTTT.

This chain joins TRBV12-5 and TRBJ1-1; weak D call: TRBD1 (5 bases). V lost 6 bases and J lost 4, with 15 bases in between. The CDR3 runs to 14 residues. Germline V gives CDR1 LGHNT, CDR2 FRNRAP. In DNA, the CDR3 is TGTGCTAGTGGCCACGGGGGAGGGAGCACTGAAGCTTTCTTT. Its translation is CASGHGGGSTEAFF.

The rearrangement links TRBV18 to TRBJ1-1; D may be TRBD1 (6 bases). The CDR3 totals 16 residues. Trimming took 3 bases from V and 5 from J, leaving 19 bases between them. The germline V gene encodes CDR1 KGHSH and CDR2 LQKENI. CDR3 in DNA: TGTGCCAGCTCACCGTCCGTTCCAGGGGTAAATACTGAAGCTTTCTTT. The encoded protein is CASSPSVPGVNTEAFF.

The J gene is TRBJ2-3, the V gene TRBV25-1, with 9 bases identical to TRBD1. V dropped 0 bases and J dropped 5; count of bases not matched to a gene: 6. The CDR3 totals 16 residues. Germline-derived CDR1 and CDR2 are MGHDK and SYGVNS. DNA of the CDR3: TGTGCCAGCAGTGAATACGCGGGACAGGGCGGAGATACGCAGTATTTT. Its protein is CASSEYAGQGGDTQYF.

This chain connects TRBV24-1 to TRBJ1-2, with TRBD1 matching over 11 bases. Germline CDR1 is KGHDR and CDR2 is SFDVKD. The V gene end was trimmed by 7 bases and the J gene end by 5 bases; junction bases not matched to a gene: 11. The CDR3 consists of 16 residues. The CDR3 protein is CATRRTGGILGYGYTF. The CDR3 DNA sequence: TGTGCCACCAGGAGGACAGGGGGCATTTTAGGATATGGCTACACCTTC.

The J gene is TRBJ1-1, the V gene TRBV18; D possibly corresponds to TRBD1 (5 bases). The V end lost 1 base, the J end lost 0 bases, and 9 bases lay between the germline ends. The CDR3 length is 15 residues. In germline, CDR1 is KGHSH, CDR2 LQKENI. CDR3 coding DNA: TGTGCCAGCTCACCACTAGGACAAGTGAACACTGAAGCTTTCTTT. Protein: CASSPLGQVNTEAFF.

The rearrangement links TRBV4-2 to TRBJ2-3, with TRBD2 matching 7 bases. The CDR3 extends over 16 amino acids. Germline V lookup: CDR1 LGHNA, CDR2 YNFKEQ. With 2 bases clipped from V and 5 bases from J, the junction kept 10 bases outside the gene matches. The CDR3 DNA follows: TGTGCCAGCAGCCAAAGGGCTAGCGGAGGTGGAGATACGCAGTATTTT. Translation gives CASSQRASGGGDTQYF.

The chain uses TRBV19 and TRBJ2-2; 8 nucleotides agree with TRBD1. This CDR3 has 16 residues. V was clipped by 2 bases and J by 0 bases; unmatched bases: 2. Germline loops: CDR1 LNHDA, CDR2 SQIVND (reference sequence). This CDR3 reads CASSIRDRPNTGELFF. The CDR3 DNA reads TGTGCCAGTAGTATAAGGGACAGGCCGAACACCGGGGAGCTGTTTTTT.

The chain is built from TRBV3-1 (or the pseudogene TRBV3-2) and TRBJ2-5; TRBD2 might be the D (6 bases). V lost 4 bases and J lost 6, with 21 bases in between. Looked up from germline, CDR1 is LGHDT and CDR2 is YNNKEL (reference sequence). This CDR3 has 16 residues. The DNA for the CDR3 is TGTGCCAGCAGCCCATCCGATGCGGGGTTACGGAAGACCCAGTACTTC. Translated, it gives CASSPSDAGLRKTQYF.

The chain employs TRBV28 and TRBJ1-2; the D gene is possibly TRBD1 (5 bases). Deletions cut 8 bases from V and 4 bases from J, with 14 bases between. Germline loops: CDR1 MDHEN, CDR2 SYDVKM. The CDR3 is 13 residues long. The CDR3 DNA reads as TGTGCCAGCCAAAAAAAGGGGATCTATGGCTACACCTTC. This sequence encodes CASQKKGIYGYTF.

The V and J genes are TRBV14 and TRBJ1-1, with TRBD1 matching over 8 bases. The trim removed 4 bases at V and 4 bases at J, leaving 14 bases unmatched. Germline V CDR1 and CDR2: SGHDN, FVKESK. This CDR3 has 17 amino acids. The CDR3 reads CASSRRGRSAPSTEAFF. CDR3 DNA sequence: TGTGCCAGCAGCCGCAGGGGGCGCAGCGCACCGTCCACTGAAGCTTTCTTT.

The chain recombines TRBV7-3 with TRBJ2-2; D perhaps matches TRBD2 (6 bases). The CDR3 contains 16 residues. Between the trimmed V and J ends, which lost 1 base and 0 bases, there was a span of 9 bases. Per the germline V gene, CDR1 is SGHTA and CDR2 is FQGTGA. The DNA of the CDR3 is TGTGCCAGCAGCTTAATATCGGGGGCGAACACCGGGGAGCTGTTTTTT. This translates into CASSLISGANTGELFF.